These T cell receptor beta chains were read from a single sample in a study of blood T cell repertoires in COVID-19. Libraries were prepared by immunoSEQ multiplex PCR; TCRdb keeps only in-frame clonotypes and omits some of them. The data hold some 250,000 clones, with about 80% observed a single time. The specimen was peripheral blood. These receptors all stem from a man aged 25 to 45 who had recovered from COVID-19. Both conserved end residues are part of each CDR3. The D gene is left open where the match is weak. Size tells how often a clone was seen (once, few, many) or the class of an expanded clone, and some rows leave it out.

size,D,J,V,DNA,CDR3
-,-,TRBJ1-6,TRBV7-9,TGTGCCAGCAGCTTACCCCTCGGGTGGTCACCCCTCCACTTT,CASSLPLGWSPLHF
-,TRBD1,TRBJ2-3,TRBV27,TGTGCCAGCAGTCCCGACAGGGGGGGGGAAGATACGCAGTATTTT,CASSPDRGGEDTQYF
-,-,TRBJ2-1,TRBV11-2,TGTGCCAGCAGCCACGCGGTGGTAGAAAGACTCTTC,CASSHAVVERLF
-,TRBD1,TRBJ2-1,TRBV7-9,TGTGCCAGCAGCATCTCGGACAGGCTTTACAATGAGCAGTTCTTC,CASSISDRLYNEQFF
-,-,TRBJ1-1,TRBV5-5,TGTGCCAGCCACTTTTCGGACTATTCGAACACTGAAGCTTTCTTT,CASHFSDYSNTEAFF
-,-,TRBJ2-4,TRBV4-1,TGCGCCAGCAGCCAAGTCGTGGGCTTAGCCAAAAACATTCAGTACTTC,CASSQVVGLAKNIQYF
-,TRBD2,TRBJ2-5,TRBV28,TGTGCCAGCAGTTTAACTAGCGGGGGGGCCCCGGAGACCCAGTACTTC,CASSLTSGGAPETQYF
-,TRBD1,TRBJ1-2,TRBV7-9,TGTGCCAGCAGCCGGACAGGGTCGGATGGCTACACCTTC,CASSRTGSDGYTF
-,-,TRBJ1-3,TRBV2,TGTGCCAGCAGGTTGACGGGTGGAAACACCATATATTTT,CASRLTGGNTIYF
-,-,TRBJ2-1,TRBV5-5,TGTGCCAGCAGCACCTTACCGGACAGAAAACAGTTCTTC,CASSTLPDRKQFF
-,TRBD1,TRBJ1-6,TRBV6-5,TGTGCCAGCAGCGCCGGGGGGGACAGTTCACCCCTCCACTTT,CASSAGGDSSPLHF
-,TRBD1,TRBJ2-2,TRBV3-1/TRBV3-2,TGTGCCAGCAGGGCTAGGGACAGGGGACTCTCTGGGTCCACCGGGGAGCTGTTTTTT,CASRARDRGLSGSTGELFF
-,-,TRBJ1-5,TRBV27,TGTGCCAGCAGTTTAGGATCGGACATACAGCCCCAGCATTTT,CASSLGSDIQPQHF
-,-,TRBJ2-5,TRBV11-2,TGTGCCAGCAAATTGGGGGAGGCCCACCAAGAGACCCAGTACTTC,CASKLGEAHQETQYF
-,TRBD1,TRBJ2-3,TRBV24-1,TGTGCCACCAGTGCTGGGGGACAGGTTCAAGATACGCAGTATTTT,CATSAGGQVQDTQYF
few,-,TRBJ1-2,TRBV6-5,TGTGCCAGCCACAGCAGAGACTATGGCTACACCTTC,CASHSRDYGYTF
-,TRBD1,TRBJ1-4,TRBV5-6,TGTGCCAGCAGCTTGCGACAGGGGGGTGAAAAACTGTTTTTT,CASSLRQGGEKLFF
once,TRBD2,TRBJ2-7,TRBV5-4,TGTGCCAGCAGCATGCCGGGACTACCCTACGAGCAGTACTTC,CASSMPGLPYEQYF
-,TRBD1,TRBJ2-1,TRBV10-3,TGTGCCATCAGTGGAACAGGGGGTAGGAATGAGCAGTTCTTC,CAISGTGGRNEQFF
-,TRBD2,TRBJ2-3,TRBV6-5,TGTGCCAGCAGTCACCTAGCGGGAAGCACAGATACGCAGTATTTT,CASSHLAGSTDTQYF
-,TRBD2,TRBJ2-1,TRBV20-1,TGCAGTGCTAGTGATAGCGGGGGGCCCCTCTCCTACAATGAGCAGTTCTTC,CSASDSGGPLSYNEQFF